The 6 T cell receptor beta chains reported below all come from one sample, sequenced in a study of response to subunit inactivated influenza vaccine. TCRdb reprocessed the RT-PCR reads with MiXCR, giving one entry per CDR3 protein. In the table there are some 500,000 distinct CDR3 sequences, over 25% of which are singletons. The source material was CD4+ T cells sorted from PBMCs, sampled around 5 days after vaccination. All receptors derive from a man aged 50 to 60 who received an inactivated influenza vaccine.

CDR3 nucleotides: TGTGCCATCGAGGGAGAGACAGGATCCACAGATACGCAGTATTTT. Translating gives CAIEGETGSTDTQYF. The chain links TRBV10-3 to TRBJ2-3; D might be TRBD1 (6 bases). Germline lookup yields CDR1 ENHRY and CDR2 SYGVKD. The CDR3 has 15 residues. With 8 bases removed from V and 2 bases from J, the gap between germline ends came to 17 bases.

The rearrangement links TRBV20-1 to TRBJ2-3, with TRBD2 as a possible D gene (5 bases). V lost 2 bases and J lost 2, with 17 bases in between. There are 16 residues in the CDR3. The germline V gene has CDR1 DFQATT and CDR2 SNEGSKA (reference sequence). DNA of the CDR3: TGCAGTGCTAGAAGGCTAGCCTTAGGAAACACAGATACGCAGTATTTT. Translating gives CSARRLALGNTDTQYF.

This sequence joins TRBV20-1 and TRBJ2-3, with 10 bases lining up with TRBD2. CDR3 length: 17 residues. CDR1 and CDR2 from the germline V gene are DFQATT and SNEGSKA (reference sequence). V lost 0 bases to trimming and J lost 0 bases; unmatched junction nucleotides: 6. CDR3 DNA sequence: TGCAGTGCTAGAGACAGCGGGGGGGGATCTAGCACAGATACGCAGTATTTT. This sequence encodes CSARDSGGGSSTDTQYF.

This clonotype was found a few times. The chain employs TRBV10-3 and TRBJ2-1, with D unresolved. The germline gives CDR1 ENHRY, CDR2 SYGVKD. Deletions cut 9 bases from V and 0 bases from J, with 6 bases between. This CDR3 is 12 amino acids long. The CDR3 bases are TGTGCCATACAGAGCTCCTACAATGAGCAGTTCTTC. It specifies CAIQSSYNEQFF.

This clonotype has a handful of counts. J is TRBJ1-6 and V is TRBV6-1, with D perhaps matching TRBD1 (5 bases). Trimming pared 8 bases from V and 7 bases from J, leaving 27 bases between. This CDR3 has 18 residues. Germline V lookup: CDR1 MNHNS, CDR2 SASEGT. The CDR3 DNA reads as TGTGCCAGCGGAGGGGCGTTTGGATCCTGGCTCTCGAATTCACCCCTCCACTTT. Its protein product is CASGGAFGSWLSNSPLHF.

The J gene is TRBJ2-2, the V gene TRBV7-3; D may be TRBD1 (5 bases). The CDR3 consists of 16 residues. Trimming took off 1 base at V and 3 bases at J, with 12 bases between the two ends. Germline assignment: CDR1 SGHTA and CDR2 FQGTGA. Here the CDR3 reads CASSLIGAGYTGELFF. In nucleotides, the CDR3 is TGTGCCAGCAGCTTAATCGGTGCAGGGTACACCGGGGAGCTGTTTTTT. The full variable domain, rest sourced from reference TRBV7-3 and TRBJ2-2, is GAGVSQTPSNKVTEKGKYVELRCDPISGHTALYWYRQSLGQGPEFLIYFQGTGAADDSGLPNDRFFAVRPEGSVSTLKIQRTERGDSAVYLCASSLIGAGYTGELFFGEGSRLTVL.